A selection of T cell receptor beta chains follows, all from one sample in a study of response to subunit inactivated influenza vaccine. MiXCR was run by TCRdb on the RT-PCR reads, yielding one entry per CDR3 protein. The sample has roughly 460,000 distinct CDR3 sequences; approximately 11% are singletons. The sample here was PBMCs from blood, taken roughly 45 days after vaccination. These receptors were taken from a man aged 45 to 65 who received an inactivated influenza vaccine. Each CDR3 is given with its conserved first and last residue. D genes are given only for firm matches. Rows give clone size only sometimes, using once, few, many, or a class for an expanded clone.

J: TRBJ2-5
D: TRBD1
V: TRBV10-1
size: few
DNA: TGCGCCAGCCAAAAGGACAGGGCTGTGGGGACCCAGTACTTC
CDR3: CASQKDRAVGTQYF

J: TRBJ2-6
D: TRBD1
V: TRBV20-1
size: many
DNA: TGCAGTGCTAAGGGACAGGGGGCGCTGGGGGCCAACGTCCTGACTTTC
CDR3: CSAKGQGALGANVLTF

J: TRBJ2-1
D: -
V: TRBV20-1
size: -
DNA: TGCAGTGCTAGAGAGCTCGGAGAGAACGAGCAGTTCTTC
CDR3: CSARELGENEQFF

J: TRBJ2-1
D: -
V: TRBV18
size: few
DNA: TGTGCCAGCTCACCCTCTTTGTCCAATGAGCAGTTCTTC
CDR3: CASSPSLSNEQFF

J: TRBJ2-2
D: -
V: TRBV10-3
size: -
DNA: TGTGCCATCAGTGAGGGGATAGGAGGAGGACTGAACACCGGGGAGCTGTTTTTT
CDR3: CAISEGIGGGLNTGELFF

J: TRBJ2-3
D: TRBD2
V: TRBV2
size: -
DNA: TGTGCCAGCGATGATCGACTAGCCGGTAACACAGATACGCAGTATTTT
CDR3: CASDDRLAGNTDTQYF

J: TRBJ2-7
D: -
V: TRBV7-6
size: -
DNA: TGTGCCAGCAGCTCTGAGGTTGGGGGTCCCTACGAGCAGTACTTC
CDR3: CASSSEVGGPYEQYF

J: TRBJ2-1
D: -
V: TRBV14
size: -
DNA: TGTGCCAGCAGCCAGCGCGGGACTGTATACAATGAGCAGTTCTTC
CDR3: CASSQRGTVYNEQFF

J: TRBJ1-2
D: TRBD1
V: TRBV6-2/TRBV6-3
size: few
DNA: TGTGCCAGCAGTTTGAAGTCCAGAAAGCTCAAACGACAGGGCGACTATGGCTACACCTTC
CDR3: CASSLKSRKLKRQGDYGYTF

J: TRBJ2-5
D: -
V: TRBV20-1
size: few
DNA: TGCAGTGCTAGATCCTTTTTCTTTGAAGAGACCCAGTACTTC
CDR3: CSARSFFFEETQYF

J: TRBJ2-7
D: TRBD1
V: TRBV29-1
size: few
DNA: TGCAGCGTTGACACAGGGGCACCGGGGGAGCAGTACTTC
CDR3: CSVDTGAPGEQYF

J: TRBJ1-6
D: TRBD1
V: TRBV5-1
size: few
DNA: TGCGCCAGCAGATTGGGGACAGTTGAAAATTCACCCCTCCACTTT
CDR3: CASRLGTVENSPLHF

J: TRBJ2-5
D: -
V: TRBV28
size: many
DNA: TGTGCCAGCAGTCCGACGACAGTCCAAGAGACCCAGTACTTC
CDR3: CASSPTTVQETQYF

J: TRBJ2-7
D: TRBD1
V: TRBV20-1
size: many
DNA: TGCAGTGCTAGAGGTTCGAGACAGGGACCCTACGAGCAGTACTTC
CDR3: CSARGSRQGPYEQYF

J: TRBJ2-3
D: TRBD2
V: TRBV29-1
size: many
DNA: TGCAGCGCAGGACTAGCGGGGGGGGCAGATACGCAGTATTTT
CDR3: CSAGLAGGADTQYF

J: TRBJ2-7
D: -
V: TRBV5-1
size: few
DNA: TGCGCCAGTCTTTTATCCCCAGGGACCTACGAGCAGTACTTC
CDR3: CASLLSPGTYEQYF

J: TRBJ2-3
D: -
V: TRBV7-3
size: few
DNA: TGTGCCAGCAGTATATCAGGCACAGATACGCAGTATTTT
CDR3: CASSISGTDTQYF

J: TRBJ1-1
D: -
V: TRBV3-1
size: -
DNA: TGTGCCAGCAGCCAAACAACCATGAACACTGAAGCTTTCTTT
CDR3: CASSQTTMNTEAFF

J: TRBJ2-7
D: TRBD2
V: TRBV7-2
size: few
DNA: TGTGCCAGCAGCTTAGTTTATCTAGCGGGAGCCCCCTACGAGCAGTACTTC
CDR3: CASSLVYLAGAPYEQYF

J: TRBJ2-7
D: -
V: TRBV28
size: few
DNA: TGTGCCAGCAGTTCTCCGGGACGGGATCTGGAGCAGTACTTC
CDR3: CASSSPGRDLEQYF

J: TRBJ2-7
D: TRBD2
V: TRBV12-3/TRBV12-4
size: -
DNA: TGTGCCAGCAGTTTGGGAGGGGACCTCTACGAGCAGTACTTC
CDR3: CASSLGGDLYEQYF